This T cell receptor beta chain appears in the sequencing data of a study of T cell repertoires in cytomegalovirus infection. Study-level points and caveats: Dominant in the ex vivo response were TCR beta clonotypes restricted by HLA-C and specific for CMV.

V gave up 7 bases and J gave up 11 bases; unmatched junction bases: 10. The CDR3 is 12 amino acids. About this clonotype itself: Antigen: not known.

TCRdb used MiXCR to reprocess the reads, holding one entry per CDR3 protein. This table holds under 300,000 distinct CDR3 sequences, 22% found once. The receptor comes from a human donor in good health (CMV status not recorded). Some clones in this sample may be carry-over from other donors' samples. The chain recombines TRBV12-3 or TRBV12-4 with TRBJ1-1, with 7 bases fitting TRBD1. The sample was cultured PBMCs, taken from culture after CMV antigen stimulation. As DNA, the CDR3 is TGTGCCAGCATTCCTGGACAGGCGGAGGCTTTCTTT. Encoded protein: CASIPGQAEAFF.